The 11 T cell receptor beta chains given below trace back to one sample, sequenced in a study of blood T cell repertoires in COVID-19. Clones were read by immunoSEQ multiplex PCR, and TCRdb kept only the in-frame ones, dropping some. The sample lists hundreds of thousands of clones, roughly 89% occurring once. Sequencing was done on a sample of peripheral blood. The source of these receptors is a woman younger than 35 who had recovered from COVID-19.

The chain carries TRBV2 and TRBJ2-1; 11 bases align to TRBD2. There are 15 residues in the CDR3. The V gene's germline CDR1 is SNHLY and CDR2 FYNNEI. The ends lost 5 bases at V and 4 bases at J; junction bases unmatched: 4. This chain's CDR3 is CASSTTSGSYNEQFF. CDR3 DNA: TGTGCCAGCAGTACCACTAGCGGGAGTTACAATGAGCAGTTCTTC.

This rearrangement joins TRBV30 to TRBJ2-3; 11 bases map to TRBD2. The CDR3 consists of 16 residues. Germline assignment: CDR1 GTSNPN and CDR2 SVGIG (reference sequence). Unmatched junction bases numbered 9, after V lost 3 bases and J lost 4 bases. The CDR3 loop reads CAWRVRLAGTADTQYF. As DNA, the CDR3 is TGTGCCTGGAGGGTCCGACTAGCGGGAACAGCAGATACGCAGTATTTT.

The chain links TRBV20-1 to TRBJ2-3; 8 bases agree with TRBD2. This CDR3 spans 17 amino acids. Per the germline V gene, CDR1 is DFQATT and CDR2 is SNEGSKA (reference sequence). V lost 3 bases and J lost 4; bases outside the gene matches: 15. The CDR3 reads CSASSGYRGGASDTQYF. The CDR3 region has the DNA TGCAGTGCTAGTTCAGGATATCGGGGGGGAGCCTCAGATACGCAGTATTTT.

The CDR3, as DNA: TGCAGCGTTGTTTGGGGACTAGTCTACAATGAGCAGTTCTTC. This codes for CSVVWGLVYNEQFF. The V gene is TRBV29-1, the J gene TRBJ2-1, with 8 bases identical to TRBD2. The V and J ends lost 4 bases and 3 bases, in that order; junction bases with no gene match: 5. The CDR3 totals 14 residues. The V gene's germline CDR1 is SQVTM and CDR2 ANQGSEA.

This clone has only one observation. This chain connects TRBV9 to TRBJ2-1; 8 nucleotides agree with TRBD2. Unmatched junction bases numbered 4, after V lost 0 bases and J lost 5 bases. From germline, CDR1 is SGDLS and CDR2 YYNGEE. The CDR3 has 15 amino acids. In nucleotides, the CDR3 is TGTGCCAGCAGCGTAGTCCCAGCGGGAGACAATGAGCAGTTCTTC. This sequence encodes CASSVVPAGDNEQFF.

The rearrangement links TRBV6-5 to TRBJ1-1; D remains ambiguous. V was cut by 2 bases and J by 0 bases, with 7 bases left in between. The CDR3 loop spans 14 amino acids. Germline-derived CDR1 and CDR2 are MNHEY and SVGAGI. CDR3 nucleotide sequence: TGTGCCAGCAGTTACACAAATATGAACACTGAAGCTTTCTTT. It specifies CASSYTNMNTEAFF.

This chain links TRBV19 with TRBJ1-1; 9 bases match TRBD1. CDR3 length: 15 residues. From germline, CDR1 is LNHDA and CDR2 SQIVND (reference sequence). The J segment lost 5 bases and the V segment lost 10 bases, leaving 14 bases of the junction unmatched. CDR3 in amino acids: CATNRPGTGWTEAFF. Written as DNA, the CDR3 is TGTGCCACTAACCGCCCCGGGACAGGGTGGACTGAAGCTTTCTTT.

CDR3 region: CASSQTSGRLYNEQFF. The CDR3 nucleotides read TGCGCCAGCAGCCAGACGAGCGGGAGGCTCTACAATGAGCAGTTCTTC. V is TRBV4-3 and J is TRBJ2-1, with TRBD2 identical over 9 bases. Unmatched junction bases numbered 6, after V lost 3 bases and J lost 3 bases. Germline values: CDR1 LGHNA, CDR2 YSLEER. The CDR3 is made up of 16 amino acids.

This clone was seen only once. Its ends do not fully match the called genes, so a read error is possible. The V and J genes are TRBV6-2 or TRBV6-3 and TRBJ1-2; unclear D gene. This CDR3 has 14 amino acids. Germline V gives CDR1 MNHEY, CDR2 SVGEGT. The CDR3, as DNA: TGTGCCAGCAGTCACTCTCGTGCCGAGGAAGGCTACACCTTC. It encodes CASSHSRAEEGYTF.

CDR3 region: CASSLGSRGYGYTF. CDR3 sequence (DNA): TGTGCCAGCAGCTTAGGCTCAAGGGGCTATGGCTACACCTTC. This sequence joins TRBV7-9 and TRBJ1-2, with a possible D match to TRBD1 (5 bases). The length of the CDR3 is 14 residues. The germline CDR1 and CDR2 sequences are SEHNR and FQNEAQ (reference sequence). Trimming left V 1 base short and J 4 bases short, with 10 bases between.

This chain links TRBV5-4 with TRBJ1-1; 7 bases align to TRBD1. Germline lookup yields CDR1 SGHNT and CDR2 YYREEE (reference sequence). The CDR3 loop spans 15 amino acids. The V segment lost 2 bases and the J segment 3 bases; nucleotides outside the gene matches: 7. This chain's CDR3 is CASSFLFRGDTEAFF. CDR3 nucleotides: TGTGCCAGCAGCTTTCTGTTCAGGGGGGACACTGAAGCTTTCTTT.